These 24 T cell receptor beta chains were all obtained from the same sample, sequenced in a study of CD8 T cells in Susac syndrome. Roughly 0.45 to 1 ug RNA was reverse transcribed with random hexamers. TCRdb used MiXCR to reprocess the immunoSEQ multiplex PCR reads, holding one entry per CDR3 protein. The sample has 150,000 to 200,000 distinct CDR3 sequences, about 93% seen once. The sequencing input was CD4+ T cells from PBMCs. The receptors originated from a human donor in good health.

This chain joins TRBV7-3 and TRBJ2-3; D may be TRBD2 (6 bases). Trimming removed 5 bases from V and 6 bases from J, with 12 bases in between. The germline gives CDR1 SGHTA, CDR2 FQGTGA. The CDR3 covers 13 residues. CDR3 protein: CASSARLVDTQYF. In nucleotides, the CDR3 is TGTGCCAGCAGCGCTCGACTAGTTGATACGCAGTATTTT.

The chain links TRBV20-1 to TRBJ1-5; TRBD1 might be the D (5 bases). Germline CDR1 and CDR2: DFQATT and SNEGSKA (reference sequence). Trimming stripped 0 bases from V and 4 bases from J, with 10 bases between. This CDR3 has 14 amino acids. CDR3: CSAREGGTNQPQHF. CDR3 bases: TGCAGTGCTAGAGAGGGGGGGACGAATCAGCCCCAGCATTTT.

V and J are TRBV5-1 and TRBJ1-3; D ambiguous. The V and J ends lost 0 bases and 0 bases respectively, with 10 bases between them. The CDR3 spans 16 residues. Germline CDR1 SGHRS, CDR2 YFSETQ. The CDR3 is CASSLGGILSGNTIYF. CDR3 DNA: TGCGCCAGCAGCTTGGGAGGGATTCTCTCTGGAAACACCATATATTTT.

The V call is TRBV7-2, the J call TRBJ2-2, with no clear D. Germline assignment: CDR1 SGHTA and CDR2 FQGNSA. The CDR3 consists of 13 residues. V dropped 6 bases and J dropped 6 bases, with 11 bases sitting between them. The CDR3 DNA reads as TGTGCCAGCAGTATAGAGGCAGCCGGGGAGCTGTTTTTT. Encoded protein: CASSIEAAGELFF.

The gene calls are TRBV2 and TRBJ1-4, with unresolved D. The length of the CDR3 is 14 residues. Looked up from germline, CDR1 is SNHLY and CDR2 is FYNNEI. The V end lost 3 bases, the J end lost 4 bases, and 9 bases lay between the germline ends. This chain's CDR3 is CASSEVAVNEKLFF. For the CDR3, the DNA is TGTGCCAGCAGTGAGGTGGCAGTTAATGAAAAACTGTTTTTT.

This clonotype was seen a handful of times. The V and J genes are TRBV2 and TRBJ2-1; D uncertain. This CDR3 comprises 12 residues. Germline V gene lookup returns CDR1 SNHLY and CDR2 FYNNEI. V lost 6 bases and J 8 bases, leaving 11 bases between the germline ends. CDR3 loop: CASSRQFDEQFF. CDR3 DNA: TGTGCCAGCAGCCGACAATTCGATGAGCAGTTCTTC.

J is TRBJ1-2 and V is TRBV27, with TRBD1 identical over 9 bases. CDR1 and CDR2 (germline): MNHEY, SMNVEV (reference sequence). Trimming took 5 bases from V and 4 from J; bases not matched to a gene: 8. The CDR3 runs 15 residues. CDR3 region: CASSTQGAFGYGYTF. For the CDR3, the DNA is TGTGCCAGCAGTACACAGGGGGCTTTTGGCTATGGCTACACCTTC.

The chain links TRBV30 to TRBJ2-5, with 10 bases lining up with TRBD2. CDR3 length: 14 residues. The germline gives CDR1 GTSNPN, CDR2 SVGIG (reference sequence). Unmatched junction bases numbered 1, after V lost 2 bases and J lost 1 base. CDR3 in amino acids: CAWSQRGGQETQYF. As DNA, the CDR3 is TGTGCCTGGAGTCAGCGGGGGGGCCAAGAGACCCAGTACTTC.

The J gene is TRBJ1-2, the V gene TRBV18; 8 bases align to TRBD1. Germline CDR1 is KGHSH and CDR2 is LQKENI. Trimming removed 0 bases from V and 6 bases from J; junction bases left unmatched: 15. This CDR3 has 18 residues. The CDR3 DNA is TGTGCCAGCTCACCACCTTACGCGCGGACAGGGAAAAAGAATGGCTACACCTTC. This codes for CASSPPYARTGKKNGYTF.

The genes are TRBV27 and TRBJ2-7; 7 bases fit TRBD1. Germline V gene sequence: CDR1 MNHEY, CDR2 SMNVEV (reference sequence). V shed 5 bases and J 4 bases; nucleotides not matched to a gene: 14. This CDR3 contains 16 residues. The CDR3 is CASSRMPGQRLYEQYF. CDR3 bases: TGTGCCAGCAGTCGAATGCCGGGACAGCGCTTGTACGAGCAGTACTTC.

The chain carries TRBV29-1 and TRBJ1-5, with 10 positions matching TRBD1. Germline V gene sequence: CDR1 SQVTM, CDR2 ANQGSEA. J lost 7 bases, V lost 4 bases, and 1 base had no gene match. The CDR3 consists of 12 residues. CDR3 coding DNA: TGCAGCGTTGGGACAGGGGGACAGCCCCAGCATTTT. This encodes CSVGTGGQPQHF.

The chain recombines TRBV5-1 with TRBJ2-5, with D possibly being TRBD2 (6 bases). This CDR3 is 13 amino acids long. Trimming pared 7 bases from V and 5 bases from J, leaving 15 bases between. Germline V gene data show CDR1 as SGHRS and CDR2 as YFSETQ. CDR3 residues: CASAPGLEETQYF. DNA for the CDR3: TGCGCCAGCGCTCCGGGACTGGAGGAGACCCAGTACTTC.

The chain employs TRBV30 and TRBJ1-2; D gene uncertain. The CDR3 runs 13 residues. The germline V and J ends were trimmed by 2 bases and 5 bases, with 12 bases remaining between them. Germline loops: CDR1 GTSNPN, CDR2 SVGIG (reference sequence). CDR3 in amino acids: CAWSKRQLYGYTF. The CDR3 nucleotides read TGTGCCTGGAGTAAGAGACAACTTTATGGCTACACCTTC.

The J gene is TRBJ1-6, the V gene TRBV4-1; TRBD1 matches at 9 bases. V lost 4 bases, J lost 2 bases, and 3 bases stayed unmatched. The V gene's germline CDR1 is MGHRA and CDR2 YSYEKL. The CDR3 spans 16 residues. The CDR3 sequence: CASSRTGDPYNSPLHF. The CDR3, as DNA: TGCGCCAGCAGCCGGACAGGGGATCCCTATAATTCACCCCTCCACTTT.

CDR3 bases: TGTGCCAGCTCACTACAGGGATACACCTACGAGCAGTACTTC. Protein: CASSLQGYTYEQYF. V gene TRBV18 combines with J gene TRBJ2-7, with D possibly being TRBD1 (6 bases). The CDR3 length is 14 residues. Trimming removed 4 bases from V and 2 bases from J, with 12 bases in between. The germline CDR1 and CDR2 sequences are KGHSH and LQKENI.

J is TRBJ2-3 and V is TRBV6-2 or TRBV6-3, with 7 bases lining up with TRBD2. The length of the CDR3 is 15 residues. The trim removed 4 bases at V and 0 bases at J, leaving 4 bases unmatched. Germline CDR1 and CDR2: MNHEY and SVGEGT. The CDR3 spells CASSWLAVSTDTQYF. CDR3 DNA: TGTGCCAGCAGTTGGCTAGCGGTAAGCACAGATACGCAGTATTTT.

The J gene is TRBJ2-7, the V gene TRBV25-1; D remains unclear. V lost 3 bases to trimming and J lost 4 bases, with 4 bases between them. The germline gives CDR1 MGHDK, CDR2 SYGVNS. There are 11 residues in the CDR3. The CDR3 bases are TGTGCCAGCAGTGATCGGTACGAGCAGTACTTC. The encoded protein is CASSDRYEQYF.

The chain employs TRBV6-1 and TRBJ2-7; 9 bases map to TRBD2. Germline V CDR1 and CDR2: MNHNS, SASEGT. There are 17 residues in the CDR3. The V segment lost 1 base and the J segment 0 bases; nucleotides outside the gene matches: 7. The CDR3 bases are TGTGCCAGCAGTGAAGTCATTGGCGGGGGGGTCTCCTACGAGCAGTACTTC. The encoded protein is CASSEVIGGGVSYEQYF.

This chain connects TRBV6-5 to TRBJ1-5; D is uncertain. The CDR3 has 14 residues. CDR1 MNHEY and CDR2 SVGAGI come from the germline V gene. V gave up 6 bases and J gave up 6 bases, with 15 bases separating them. Here the CDR3 reads CASSPRDSSQPQHF. For the CDR3, the DNA is TGTGCCAGCAGCCCCCGCGACTCTAGTCAGCCCCAGCATTTT.

The CDR3 bases are TGTGCCAGCAGCCCCGGGGACTCCGCCTACAATGAGCAGTTCTTC. This codes for CASSPGDSAYNEQFF. The genes are TRBV9 and TRBJ2-1; maybe TRBD2 (6 bases). The CDR3 consists of 15 residues. Germline assignment: CDR1 SGDLS and CDR2 YYNGEE. V gave up 4 bases and J gave up 2 bases, with 13 bases separating them.

The V call is TRBV5-6, the J call TRBJ2-3, with TRBD2 matching over 11 bases. The CDR3 contains 15 residues. Germline CDR1 SGHDT, CDR2 YYEEEE. Trimming cost V 4 bases and J 7 bases; bases outside gene matches: 8. Written as DNA, the CDR3 is TGTGCCAGCAGCCCTCCAACTAGCGGGGGCCATACGCAGTATTTT. Its translation is CASSPPTSGGHTQYF. The entire variable domain, with the rest obtained from reference TRBV5-6 and TRBJ2-3, is as follows: DAGVTQSPTHLIKTRGQQVTLRCSPKSGHDTVSWYQQALGQGPQFIFQYYEEEERQRGNFPDRFSGHQFPNYSSELNVNALLLGDSALYLCASSPPTSGGHTQYFGPGTRLTVL.

The rearrangement uses TRBV24-1 and TRBJ2-5; TRBD1 is a possible D gene (5 bases). Germline CDR1 and CDR2: KGHDR and SFDVKD. This CDR3 region has 15 residues. The ends were cut back, 4 bases at V and 2 bases at J, with 13 bases in the middle. CDR3 DNA sequence: TGTGCCACCAGTGAATCAGGGTCCCCACAAGAGACCCAGTACTTC. Amino acid sequence: CATSESGSPQETQYF.

This clonotype has only one observation. In DNA, the CDR3 is TGTGCCAGCAGGGAGACAGGGGATGATGGCTACACCTTC. Translating gives CASRETGDDGYTF. V usage is TRBV6-1 and J usage is TRBJ1-2; 8 bases fit TRBD1. The CDR3 sequence is 13 residues long. Germline-derived CDR1 and CDR2 are MNHNS and SASEGT. The V segment lost 6 bases and the J segment 6 bases; nucleotides outside the gene matches: 6.

This chain links TRBV29-1 with TRBJ1-1, with a possible D match to TRBD1 (6 bases). The germline V gene encodes CDR1 SQVTM and CDR2 ANQGSEA. This CDR3 comprises 13 residues. The V and J ends lost 7 bases and 3 bases respectively, with 15 bases between them. The CDR3 sequence: CSALQGSYTEAFF. The CDR3 bases are TGCAGCGCCCTACAGGGTTCATACACTGAAGCTTTCTTT.